This T cell receptor (beta chain) was documented in a study of technical replicates of blood from a handful of donors. V was clipped by 1 base and J by 6 bases, with 10 bases between them. This CDR3 spans 13 amino acids. Per germline, CDR1 SEHNR and CDR2 FQNEAQ (reference sequence). TCRdb's table, derived via immunoSEQ multiplex PCR, lists solely in-frame clones and lacks some. Of around 13,000 clones listed, approximately 83% are singletons. The J gene is TRBJ2-7, the V gene TRBV7-9; tentative D call: TRBD2 (5 bases). The sample comprised PBMCs. The sequence came from a human donor in good health. The CDR3 region is CASSLVGVGEQYF. CDR3 in DNA: TGTGCCAGCAGCTTAGTCGGGGTAGGCGAGCAGTACTTC.